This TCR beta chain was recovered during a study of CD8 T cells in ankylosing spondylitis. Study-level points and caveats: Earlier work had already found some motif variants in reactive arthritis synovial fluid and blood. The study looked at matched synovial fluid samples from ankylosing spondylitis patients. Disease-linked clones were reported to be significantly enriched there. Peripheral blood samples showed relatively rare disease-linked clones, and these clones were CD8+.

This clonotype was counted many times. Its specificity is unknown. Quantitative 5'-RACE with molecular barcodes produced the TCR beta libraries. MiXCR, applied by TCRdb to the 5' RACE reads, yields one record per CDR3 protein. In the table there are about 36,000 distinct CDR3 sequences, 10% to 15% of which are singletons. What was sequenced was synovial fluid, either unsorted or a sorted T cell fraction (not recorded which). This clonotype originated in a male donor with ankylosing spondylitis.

CDR3 in amino acids: CASSPWTGSNQPQHF. CDR3 sequence (DNA): TGCGCCAGCAGCCCTTGGACAGGAAGCAATCAGCCCCAGCATTTT. The J gene is TRBJ1-5, the V gene TRBV5-1; 7 nucleotides match TRBD1. The CDR3 totals 15 residues. The V gene's germline CDR1 is SGHRS and CDR2 YFSETQ. The V and J ends lost 4 bases and 1 base, in that order; junction bases with no gene match: 5.